Sequencing of this T cell receptor beta chain was carried out in a study of human CD8 memory T cell subsets. Germline V CDR1 and CDR2: SQVTM, ANQGSEA. There are 15 residues in the CDR3. Investigators built TCR beta libraries using UMI-labeled 5' RACE. TCRdb reprocessed the 5' RACE reads and keeps a single row for each CDR3 protein, giving no DNA. This table lists under 20,000 distinct CDR3 sequences. The receptor was derived from a human donor in good health. This chain uses TRBV29-1 with TRBJ2-1; there is no DNA to check the TCRdb D call of TRBD1. The specimen was CD8+ T cells from PBMCs. This CDR3 is CSVEWGQGYDNEQFF.